This TCR beta chain was identified in a study of T cell responses to AZD1222 COVID-19 vaccine. Notes on the study in general: Of the AZD1222 recipients, only five or six were seropositive at baseline.

Assay used: immunoSEQ multiplex PCR; TCRdb lists only in-frame clones, some missing. Of 150,000 to 200,000 clones detected, 80% to 95% appear once; the ten largest clones hold 2% to 2.5%. About this clone: As yet, its antigen is unknown.

CDR1 and CDR2 (germline): MDHEN, SYDVKM. V dropped 5 bases and J dropped 0; count of bases not matched to a gene: 1. The CDR3 sequence is 14 residues long. This sequence originates from an adult in good health. The sample consisted of peripheral blood, taken on day 0 of AZD1222 vaccination. The gene calls are TRBV28 and TRBJ1-3, with 7 positions matching TRBD1. CDR3 coding DNA: TGTGCCAGCAGTAGGGACAGCTCTGGAAACACCATATATTTT. Residues: CASSRDSSGNTIYF.